One sample yielded the 22 T cell receptor beta chains listed below, sequenced in a study of blood T cell repertoires in COVID-19. This table comes from immunoSEQ multiplex PCR, and its TCRdb copy is limited to in-frame clones, with some not included. The sample yields 150,000 to 200,000 clones, approximately 80% seen once. Sequencing input: peripheral blood. The receptors were sampled from a human donor in a cohort sampled during active COVID-19.

The gene calls are TRBV9 and TRBJ2-7; 10 nucleotides line up with TRBD1. Trimming took 4 bases from V and 4 from J; bases not matched to a gene: 2. Germline CDR1 and CDR2: SGDLS and YYNGEE. There are 13 residues in the CDR3. CDR3 amino acids: CASSRDRGYEQYF. CDR3 sequence (DNA): TGTGCCAGCAGCCGGGACAGGGGTTACGAGCAGTACTTC.

The chain recombines TRBV7-8 with TRBJ2-7; no clear D gene. CDR1 and CDR2 from the germline V gene are SGHVS and FQNEAQ. Trimming removed 5 bases from V and 4 bases from J, with 6 bases in between. The CDR3 runs 11 residues. The DNA for the CDR3 is TGTGCCAGCAGCGCTAGTTACGAGCAGTACTTC. Protein sequence: CASSASYEQYF. Full variable domain (rest looked up from reference TRBV7-8 and TRBJ2-7): GAGVSQSPRYKVAKRGQDVALRCDPISGHVSLFWYQQALGQGPEFLTYFQNEAQLDKSGLPSDRFFAERPEGSVSTLKIQRTQQEDSAVYLCASSASYEQYFGPGTRLTVT.

This chain joins TRBV5-3 and TRBJ2-7; D is possibly TRBD2 (7 bases). TRBV5-3 is placed among ORFs of uncertain function. V gave up 0 bases and J gave up 5 bases, with 21 bases separating them. The CDR3 length is 17 residues. The CDR3 DNA reads TGTGCCAGAAGCTTGGCCCGGGGGGCCGGGGCAGACCACGAGCAGTACTTC. This codes for CARSLARGAGADHEQYF.

This chain connects TRBV27 to TRBJ2-7; 11 nucleotides line up with TRBD2. Looked up from germline, CDR1 is MNHEY and CDR2 is SMNVEV (reference sequence). The CDR3 has 13 residues. V was pared by 7 bases and J by 5 bases, with 4 bases of the junction left unmatched. The CDR3 loop is CASILAGGNEQYF. CDR3 sequence (DNA): TGTGCCAGCATCCTAGCGGGAGGAAACGAGCAGTACTTC.

The V gene is TRBV21-1, the J gene TRBJ1-2. TRBV21-1 is a listed pseudogene. CDR3 length equals 16 residues. The CDR3 DNA reads TGTGCCAGCAGCAAAGCGCACCCGAGATTTAACTATGGCTACACCTTC. Amino acid sequence: CASSKAHPRFNYGYTF.

The rearrangement joins TRBV2 to TRBJ1-1; D possibly corresponds to TRBD1 (5 bases). V gave up 7 bases and J gave up 4 bases, with 7 bases separating them. The germline V gene has CDR1 SNHLY and CDR2 FYNNEI. The CDR3 is made up of 11 amino acids. This CDR3 is CASTGGTEAFF. CDR3 DNA sequence: TGTGCCAGCACGGGGGGCACTGAAGCTTTCTTT.

This clone was picked up one time. J is TRBJ2-1 and V is TRBV5-1, with TRBD2 identical over 12 bases. Per the germline V gene, CDR1 is SGHRS and CDR2 is YFSETQ. J was trimmed by 2 bases and V by 0 bases; bases with no gene match: 0. This CDR3 spans 16 amino acids. The CDR3 DNA follows: TGCGCCAGCAGCTTGGCTAGCGGGAGGGCCTACAATGAGCAGTTCTTC. This translates into CASSLASGRAYNEQFF.

The chain recombines TRBV6-1 with TRBJ1-1; no clear D. The V end lost 3 bases, the J end lost 5 bases, and 13 bases lay between the germline ends. This CDR3 is built from 14 residues. Per germline, CDR1 MNHNS and CDR2 SASEGT. The CDR3 protein is CASSESGSGTEAFF. The CDR3 DNA reads TGTGCCAGCAGTGAGTCTGGGTCGGGAACTGAAGCTTTCTTT.

The chain joins TRBV10-2 to TRBJ2-7, with D possibly being TRBD1 (5 bases). The CDR3 runs 13 residues. V gave up 2 bases and J gave up 4 bases, with 9 bases separating them. CDR1 is WSHSY and CDR2 is SAAADI in the germline V gene. This chain's CDR3 is CASSEGARYEQYF. The CDR3 DNA reads as TGCGCCAGCAGTGAGGGGGCAAGGTACGAGCAGTACTTC.

The rearrangement joins TRBV28 to TRBJ1-4; TRBD1 agrees at 7 bases. The junction had 13 bases not matched to a gene; V was cut back by 6 bases and J by 9 bases. The CDR3 length is 15 residues. Germline assignment: CDR1 MDHEN and CDR2 SYDVKM. The CDR3 sequence: CASRTRQGPTQKLFF. CDR3 DNA sequence: TGTGCCAGCAGAACGAGACAGGGCCCTACTCAAAAACTGTTTTTT.

This clone was seen a few times. The chain is built from TRBV3-1 (or the pseudogene TRBV3-2) and TRBJ2-7; D remains ambiguous. This CDR3 comprises 11 residues. V lost 0 bases and J 6 bases, leaving 3 bases between the germline ends. Germline loops: CDR1 LGHDT, CDR2 YNNKEL (reference sequence). In DNA form, the CDR3 reads TGTGCCAGCAGCCAAGATCTCGAGCAGTACTTC. It yields the protein CASSQDLEQYF.

The chain recombines TRBV3-1 (or the pseudogene TRBV3-2) with TRBJ2-6, with 7 bases matching TRBD1. J was trimmed by 0 bases and V by 4 bases; bases with no gene match: 3. The germline V gene has CDR1 LGHDT and CDR2 YNNKEL (reference sequence). The CDR3 extends over 16 amino acids. This chain's CDR3 is CASSRDSSSGANVLTF. Here the CDR3 DNA reads TGTGCCAGCAGCCGGGACAGTTCCTCTGGGGCCAACGTCCTGACTTTC.

The chain recombines TRBV5-1 with TRBJ2-3; TRBD2 aligns across 7 bases. With V trimmed by 4 bases and J by 4 bases, 3 bases remained unmatched. This CDR3 comprises 13 residues. The germline V gene has CDR1 SGHRS and CDR2 YFSETQ. The CDR3, as DNA: TGCGCCAGCAGCCCGGGGGGTCCAGATACGCAGTATTTT. Protein: CASSPGGPDTQYF.

The J gene is TRBJ2-1, the V gene TRBV6-1, with TRBD2 identical over 7 bases. Germline V gene sequence: CDR1 MNHNS, CDR2 SASEGT. This CDR3 comprises 15 residues. Trimming at V came to 1 base and at J to 0 bases, leaving 0 bases not matched to a gene. CDR3 nucleotide sequence: TGTGCCAGCAGTGAAGGGGGGGGCTCCTACAATGAGCAGTTCTTC. It encodes CASSEGGGSYNEQFF.

V usage is TRBV9 and J usage is TRBJ1-5; TRBD1 matches 9 bases. CDR1 SGDLS and CDR2 YYNGEE come from the germline V gene. The CDR3 runs 15 residues. The J segment lost 3 bases and the V segment lost 4 bases, leaving 5 bases of the junction unmatched. The DNA of the CDR3 is TGTGCCAGCAGCCAAACAGGGGGCAACAATCAGCCCCAGCATTTT. Its translation is CASSQTGGNNQPQHF.

The CDR3 reads CASSSGTGGNSPLHF. DNA of the CDR3: TGCGCCAGCAGCTCCGGGACAGGGGGCAATTCACCCCTCCACTTT. The rearrangement joins TRBV5-1 to TRBJ1-6, with 12 bases matching TRBD1. In germline, CDR1 is SGHRS, CDR2 YFSETQ. CDR3 length: 15 residues. V trimming: 3 bases; J trimming: 7 bases; junction bases outside the gene matches: 2.

This clone has only one observation. The chain links TRBV2 to TRBJ2-7; 7 bases align to TRBD1. V gave up 6 bases and J gave up 3 bases; unmatched junction bases: 8. The CDR3 is 14 residues long. The germline V gene encodes CDR1 SNHLY and CDR2 FYNNEI. The CDR3 spells CASSPNRDSYEQYF. The CDR3 DNA sequence: TGTGCCAGCAGCCCCAATCGGGACAGCTACGAGCAGTACTTC.

The chain is built from TRBV5-1 and TRBJ2-5; 7 bases are a match to TRBD2. Germline V gives CDR1 SGHRS, CDR2 YFSETQ. CDR3 length: 14 amino acids. Trimming took 4 bases from V and 5 from J; bases not matched to a gene: 8. The CDR3 loop reads CASSDRDYSETQYF. The CDR3, as DNA: TGCGCCAGCAGCGATAGGGACTACTCGGAGACCCAGTACTTC.

The chain uses TRBV24-1 and TRBJ2-6; 9 bases are shared with TRBD1. Looked up from germline, CDR1 is KGHDR and CDR2 is SFDVKD. V lost 3 bases, J lost 1 base, and 6 bases stayed unmatched. This CDR3 has 18 residues. The DNA for the CDR3 is TGTGCCACCAGTGATGCTGGACAGGGGATTTCTGGGGCCAACGTCCTGACTTTC. Translated, it gives CATSDAGQGISGANVLTF.

This clone occurred once. V is TRBV6-2 or TRBV6-3 and J is TRBJ2-5; TRBD2 matches at 8 bases. This CDR3 spans 15 amino acids. From germline, CDR1 is MNHEY and CDR2 SVGEGT. Germline trimming cut 4 bases from V and 2 bases from J; bases unmatched to any gene: 6. The chain's CDR3 is CASSSSIAGQETQYF. CDR3 DNA sequence: TGTGCCAGCAGTTCATCCATAGCGGGGCAAGAGACCCAGTACTTC.

This chain's CDR3 is CSVGSPQETQYF. Written as DNA, the CDR3 is TGCAGCGTTGGGAGCCCCCAAGAGACCCAGTACTTC. V gene TRBV29-1 combines with J gene TRBJ2-5; D is undetermined. Germline lookup yields CDR1 SQVTM and CDR2 ANQGSEA. The CDR3 totals 12 residues. V was trimmed by 4 bases and J by 1 base, leaving 7 bases between them.

The chain has TRBV3-1 (or the pseudogene TRBV3-2) and TRBJ2-7, with D perhaps TRBD1 (6 bases). The germline V gene encodes CDR1 LGHDT and CDR2 YNNKEL (reference sequence). The CDR3 is 16 amino acids. With 6 bases removed from V and 4 bases from J, the gap between germline ends came to 22 bases. Written as DNA, the CDR3 is TGTGCCAGCAGACAGGCTATTGCAGGGGAAGGGTACGAGCAGTACTTC. Translated: CASRQAIAGEGYEQYF.